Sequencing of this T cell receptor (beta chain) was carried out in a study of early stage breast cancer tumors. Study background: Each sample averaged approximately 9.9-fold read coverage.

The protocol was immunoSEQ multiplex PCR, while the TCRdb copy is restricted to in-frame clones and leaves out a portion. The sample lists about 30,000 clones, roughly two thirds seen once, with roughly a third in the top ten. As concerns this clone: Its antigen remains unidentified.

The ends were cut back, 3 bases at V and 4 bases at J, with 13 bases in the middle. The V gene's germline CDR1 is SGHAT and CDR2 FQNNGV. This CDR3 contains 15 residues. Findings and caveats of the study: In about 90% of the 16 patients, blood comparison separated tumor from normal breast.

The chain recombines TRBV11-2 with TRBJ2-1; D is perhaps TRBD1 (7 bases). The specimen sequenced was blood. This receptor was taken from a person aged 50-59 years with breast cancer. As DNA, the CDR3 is TGTGCCAGCAGCTTCCAGCAGGGGGGATACAATGAGCAGTTCTTC. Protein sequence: CASSFQQGGYNEQFF.